The rows below give T cell receptor beta chains drawn from one sample of a study of Ad26.COV2.S vaccination and SARS-CoV-2 variants. The method was immunoSEQ multiplex PCR; TCRdb's version includes in-frame clones alone and lacks a portion of them. The repertoire consists of about half a million clones, with roughly nine tenths occurring once and the leading ten covering approximately 1.7%. Sequencing used peripheral blood, obtained in a trial of Ad26.COV2.S vaccine versus placebo. Source of these receptors: a person aged 18-60 years who received the Ad26.COV2.S COVID-19 vaccine or a placebo. CDR3s leave out the opening cysteine and the closing phenylalanine or tryptophan.

v_call cdr3_aa
TRBV4-1 ASSQLDLPRHGYT
TRBV4-2 ASSQDHAVITEAF
TRBV5-1 ASSSTPTAMNTEAF
TRBV7-9 ASSLAHYEQY
TRBV27 ASSSRDSSYEQY
TRBV28 ASSHMDREQYNEQF
TRBV18 ASSPGQGNSPLH
TRBV7-8 ASSPTRTDPTDYT
TRBV6-5 ASSYSQGNQPQH
TRBV11-2 ASSPGTGRNQPQH
TRBV5-1 ASSLGDINTEAF
TRBV5-1 ASSPGGTYNEQF
TRBV6-1 ASSEDTGGPYEQY
TRBV5-4 ASSPGTGGGDEKLF
TRBV7-3 ASSASKGHSEQF
TRBV7-9 ASSLESSYNEQF
TRBV18 GTRGLDTGELF
TRBV4-3 ASSQDRGYEQY
TRBV5-4 ASRQTGRRYNEQF
TRBV27 ASSPLEGSYEQY
TRBV7-2 ASSFWAGKDNSPLH
TRBV7-2 ASSLAGGPTEAF
TRBV27 ASSSGTYPGQY
TRBV18 ASSPIREANYGYT
TRBV11-3 ASSSRTSGSGNEQF
TRBV18 ASSLPGQGHSNYGYT
TRBV7-2 ASSLAAQETQY
TRBV12-3/TRBV12-4 ASSLAQGTEAF
TRBV20-1 SAQRGDGYT
TRBV7-8 ASSLEIGSYEQY
TRBV18 ASSPGGELYGYT
TRBV4-2 ATNRQENTGELF
TRBV5-1 ASSLGQVNTEAF
TRBV3-1/TRBV3-2 ASSPQGGNTQY
TRBV6-2/TRBV6-3 ASSYSRWETQY
TRBV30 AWSHRSEGEQY